This TCR beta chain was sequenced for a study of shared clonotypes between healthy human individuals. Overall study results and limits: Having only a few donors restricted how much genetic and exposure-history diversity was captured.

Regarding this clone: Antigen specificity is unknown.

Assay execution proceeded at the deep level. Sequenced by immunoSEQ multiplex PCR; TCRdb stores in-frame clones only, minus some. In the table there are over 2 million clones, 92% of which are singletons. Germline V gene data show CDR1 as SNHLY and CDR2 as FYNNEI. This CDR3 region has 13 residues. Trimming cost V 7 bases and J 3 bases, with 13 bases left between them. This clonotype was obtained from a man aged 18 to 29 in good health. Some clones in this sample may be carry-over from other donors' samples. The specimen sequenced was naive CD4+ T cells from PBMCs. The subset was: CD45RA+ positively selected. The V call is TRBV2, the J call TRBJ2-7; perhaps TRBD1 as D (6 bases). The CDR3 loop reads CASNKGQYYEQYF. CDR3 DNA: TGTGCCAGCAATAAAGGACAGTACTACGAGCAGTACTTC.